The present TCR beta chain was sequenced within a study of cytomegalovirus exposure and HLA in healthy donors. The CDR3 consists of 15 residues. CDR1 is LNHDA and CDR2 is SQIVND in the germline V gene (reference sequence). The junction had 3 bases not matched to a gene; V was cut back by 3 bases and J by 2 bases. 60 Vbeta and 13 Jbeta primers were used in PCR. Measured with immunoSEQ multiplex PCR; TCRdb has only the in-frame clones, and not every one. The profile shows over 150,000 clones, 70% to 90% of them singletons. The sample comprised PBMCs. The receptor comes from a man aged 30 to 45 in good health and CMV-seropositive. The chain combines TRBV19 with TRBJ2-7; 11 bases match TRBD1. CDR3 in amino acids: CASSMGGQGAYEQYF. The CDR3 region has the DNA TGTGCCAGTAGTATGGGGGGACAGGGGGCCTACGAGCAGTACTTC.